Below, 24 T cell receptor beta chains from the same sample are listed, as sequenced in a study of naive and memory T cell subsets (dated by TCRdb to the late 2010s). What the work shows at the level of the full study, not this receptor alone: A few larger clonotypes were present in naive repertoires, especially CD8 naive repertoires, and these clonotypes were possibly memory cells re-expressing CD45RA.

Their specific antigens are unknown. The library was prepared using UMI-ligation and nested PCR. The run used an Illumina MiSeq. The beta constant-region primer consisted of an equimolar mixture of two oligonucleotides that together covered TRBC1 and TRBC2. The ligated cDNA went through four rounds of PCR with nested alpha and beta constant-region primers together with the SP2 primer. TCRdb reanalyzed the raw reads on its own, using fastp at Q25 for trimming and MiXCR for clone calling, and kept in-frame beta chains. CDR3 protein duplicates are merged, each entry listing the most common genes and DNA. This sample is represented by roughly 100,000 distinct CDR3 sequences; approximately 11% of them were singletons. The ten largest clones capture 0.13% of the sample. The sample was naive CD4+ T cells from blood. The cell subset or site label on this specimen signifies: naive T cells, CD45RA high CD27+. The receptor source for this set is a human donor in good health.

This clonotype was counted between two and nine times. The V and J genes are TRBV7-2 and TRBJ2-7; no firm D call. The CDR3 contains 15 residues. The V and J ends lost 2 bases and 3 bases respectively, with 14 bases between them. The germline V gene has CDR1 SGHTA and CDR2 FQGNSA. The CDR3 nucleotides are TGTGCCAGCAGCTTAAGTGCGGTGCGAGACTACGAGCAGTACTTC. As protein: CASSLSAVRDYEQYF.

This clonotype was counted ten times or more. This chain links TRBV12-3 or TRBV12-4 with TRBJ2-7, with TRBD2 identical over 7 bases. V gave up 6 bases and J gave up 5 bases; unmatched junction bases: 10. The CDR3 runs 14 residues. The CDR3 sequence is CASRGDFGGDEQYF. CDR3 in DNA: TGTGCCAGCAGGGGGGACTTTGGGGGGGACGAGCAGTACTTC.

The CDR3 bases are TGTGCCAGCGGGACAGGGAACTATGGCTACACCTTC. Amino acid sequence: CASGTGNYGYTF. The chain is built from TRBV2 and TRBJ1-2, with 9 bases matching TRBD1. The trim removed 8 bases at V and 2 bases at J, leaving 0 bases unmatched. In germline, CDR1 is SNHLY, CDR2 FYNNEI. The CDR3 consists of 12 residues.

This clonotype was found a few times. The chain is built from TRBV6-5 and TRBJ2-6; tentative D call: TRBD1 (6 bases). V lost 6 bases and J lost 4, with 13 bases in between. The CDR3 consists of 15 residues. Germline loops: CDR1 MNHEY, CDR2 SVGAGI. CDR3 DNA: TGTGCCAGCAGCCAAGGGGGTGGAGGGGCCAACGTCCTGACTTTC. As protein: CASSQGGGGANVLTF.

The sample holds many counts of this clonotype. This sequence joins TRBV7-9 and TRBJ2-3, with 9 bases aligning to TRBD2. The germline gives CDR1 SEHNR, CDR2 FQNEAQ (reference sequence). Trimming at V came to 5 bases and at J to 0 bases, leaving 3 bases not matched to a gene. The CDR3 spans 15 residues. Here the CDR3 reads CASSLSGGSTDTQYF. In nucleotides, the CDR3 is TGTGCCAGCAGCCTAAGCGGGGGGAGCACAGATACGCAGTATTTT.

The chain has TRBV25-1 and TRBJ1-6, with 11 bases fitting TRBD1. The V gene's germline CDR1 is MGHDK and CDR2 SYGVNS. The trim removed 6 bases at V and 8 bases at J, leaving 0 bases unmatched. The CDR3 sequence is 13 residues long. This CDR3 is CASRGQGDSPLHF. The CDR3 DNA follows: TGTGCCAGCAGGGGACAGGGGGATTCACCCCTCCACTTT.

This clonotype was detected many times. J is TRBJ2-3 and V is TRBV20-1; TRBD1 is a possible D gene (5 bases). V lost 1 base to trimming and J lost 3 bases, with 17 bases between them. CDR1 is DFQATT and CDR2 is SNEGSKA in the germline V gene (reference sequence). This CDR3 is built from 16 residues. The CDR3 spells CSARVEGAGRTDTQYF. The DNA of the CDR3 is TGCAGTGCTAGAGTCGAAGGGGCAGGTCGAACAGATACGCAGTATTTT.

Ten or more counts support this clonotype. This sequence joins TRBV12-3 or TRBV12-4 and TRBJ2-2, with D unresolved. The CDR3 runs to 14 residues. Trimming took 8 bases from V and 4 from J, leaving 14 bases between them. The CDR3 nucleotides are TGTGCCAGCCGCGCCGAATTCAGCACCGGGGAGCTGTTTTTT. Residues: CASRAEFSTGELFF.

The rearrangement joins TRBV19 to TRBJ1-1; D gene unclear. The CDR3 runs to 13 residues. Germline CDR1 and CDR2: LNHDA and SQIVND (reference sequence). Trimming stripped 2 bases from V and 1 base from J, with 5 bases between. The CDR3 protein is CASSIWGNTEAFF. The DNA for the CDR3 is TGTGCCAGTAGTATATGGGGGAACACTGAAGCTTTCTTT.

This chain links TRBV24-1 with TRBJ1-1; D is unclear. CDR3 length: 15 residues. Germline-derived CDR1 and CDR2 are KGHDR and SFDVKD. Trimming removed 1 base from V and 2 bases from J, with 10 bases in between. CDR3 in DNA: TGTGCCACCAGTGATTTTGGTCAGTCCAACACTGAAGCTTTCTTT. Amino acids: CATSDFGQSNTEAFF.

The sample holds a few counts of this clonotype. The V gene is TRBV18, the J gene TRBJ1-5, with D perhaps matching TRBD1 (6 bases). V gave up 5 bases and J gave up 7 bases, with 15 bases separating them. Germline lookup yields CDR1 KGHSH and CDR2 LQKENI. The CDR3 runs 14 residues. The CDR3 is CASSTTGWGQPQHF. The CDR3 coding sequence is TGTGCCAGCTCAACAACAGGGTGGGGACAGCCCCAGCATTTT.

Comment on this clonotype: This may stem from a read error, because a much larger clone lies one nucleotide away. The rearrangement uses TRBV29-1 and TRBJ2-7, with a possible D match to TRBD1 (6 bases). The CDR3 consists of 15 residues. Deletions cut 3 bases from V and 0 bases from J, with 15 bases between. Per the germline V gene, CDR1 is SQVTM and CDR2 is ANQGSEA. CDR3 region: CSVEVRTARSYEQYF. As DNA, the CDR3 is TGCAGCGTTGAGGTGAGGACAGCCCGCTCCTACGAGCAGTACTTC.

This clonotype was found a few times. The chain joins TRBV7-8 to TRBJ1-1; D is unclear. The germline gives CDR1 SGHVS, CDR2 FQNEAQ. The V and J ends lost 5 bases and 6 bases respectively, with 10 bases between them. The CDR3 has 12 amino acids. CDR3 sequence reads: CASSLSTSEAFF. CDR3 nucleotides: TGTGCCAGCAGCCTTAGTACCTCTGAAGCTTTCTTT.

In this sample, this clonotype turned up a few times. The chain employs TRBV6-2 or TRBV6-3 and TRBJ2-2; 8 bases match TRBD2. Losses at the gene ends were 4 bases for V and 5 bases for J; bases not matched to a gene: 6. This CDR3 comprises 15 residues. In germline, CDR1 is MNHEY, CDR2 SVGEGT. CDR3 in amino acids: CASSLQGLGTGELFF. The CDR3 DNA reads TGTGCCAGCAGTTTACAGGGACTAGGAACCGGGGAGCTGTTTTTT.

The chain recombines TRBV2 with TRBJ2-7, with 9 bases aligning to TRBD1. The V segment lost 5 bases and the J segment 5 bases; nucleotides outside the gene matches: 1. CDR1 SNHLY and CDR2 FYNNEI come from the germline V gene. The CDR3 loop spans 12 amino acids. The chain's CDR3 is CASSRDRDEQYF. DNA for the CDR3: TGTGCCAGCAGTAGGGACAGGGACGAGCAGTACTTC.

The chain joins TRBV29-1 to TRBJ2-1; 7 nucleotides agree with TRBD2. The V and J ends lost 0 bases and 7 bases, in that order; junction bases with no gene match: 9. The germline V gene has CDR1 SQVTM and CDR2 ANQGSEA. The CDR3 spans 15 residues. This CDR3 reads CSVEDTGGSNNEQFF. CDR3 DNA: TGCAGCGTTGAAGATACTGGCGGGAGTAATAATGAGCAGTTCTTC.

At least ten counts were recorded for this clonotype. The gene calls are TRBV30 and TRBJ2-7; D possibly uses TRBD1 or TRBD2 (5 bases each). CDR1 is GTSNPN, CDR2 SVGIG, per germline (reference sequence). Trimming shortened V by 3 bases and J by 6 bases, and 18 bases separated the two germline ends. The CDR3 is made up of 14 amino acids. The CDR3 spells CAWSSTGTGGEQYF. The DNA for the CDR3 is TGTGCCTGGAGCAGCACTGGGACCGGAGGCGAGCAGTACTTC.

In nucleotides, the CDR3 is TGCAGTGCTGGATGGGACCTTGACAATGAGCAGTTCTTC. Protein: CSAGWDLDNEQFF. V and J are TRBV20-1 and TRBJ2-1; D might be TRBD1 or TRBD2, each matching 5 bases. CDR1 is DFQATT, CDR2 SNEGSKA, per germline (reference sequence). The CDR3 consists of 13 residues. Trimming removed 5 bases from V and 5 bases from J, with 13 bases in between.

The sample holds many counts of this clonotype. The V and J genes are TRBV13 and TRBJ2-3; possibly TRBD2 for D (7 bases). Trimming took off 2 bases at V and 5 bases at J, with 14 bases between the two ends. Germline CDR1 reads PRHDT; CDR2 reads FYEKMQ (reference sequence). CDR3 length: 15 residues. The CDR3 DNA reads as TGTGCCAGCAGCTTATGGGGGGGCAATGAAGATACGCAGTATTTT. Its protein product is CASSLWGGNEDTQYF.

The chain uses TRBV18 and TRBJ1-5; no clear D gene. CDR3 length: 13 residues. V dropped 3 bases and J dropped 4 bases, with 7 bases sitting between them. Germline V gene data show CDR1 as KGHSH and CDR2 as LQKENI. CDR3 in amino acids: CASSPGGNQPQHF. Written as DNA, the CDR3 is TGTGCCAGCTCACCGGGCGGAAATCAGCCCCAGCATTTT.

The chain recombines TRBV6-5 with TRBJ1-5; 11 bases are a match to TRBD1. Germline V CDR1 and CDR2: MNHEY, SVGAGI. The CDR3 spans 15 residues. CDR3 nucleotides: TGTGTTTCGGCCAGAGGGACAGGGGGAAGTCAGCCCCAGCATTTT. Residues: CVSARGTGGSQPQHF.

This clonotype was seen ten or more times. V gene TRBV6-2 or TRBV6-3 combines with J gene TRBJ2-2, with 10 nucleotides matching TRBD2. The V gene's germline CDR1 is MNHEY and CDR2 SVGEGT. J gave up 7 bases and V 0 bases, and 8 bases lay outside the gene matches. There are 17 residues in the CDR3. Here the CDR3 DNA reads TGTGCCAGCAGTTACTCGATCAGCGGGAGGGCCGGCGGGGAGCTGTTTTTT. The encoded protein is CASSYSISGRAGGELFF.

This sequence joins TRBV18 and TRBJ2-6; D is uncertain. V lost 6 bases and J 2 bases, leaving 14 bases between the germline ends. The CDR3 contains 16 residues. CDR1 and CDR2 (germline): KGHSH, LQKENI. In DNA form, the CDR3 reads TGTGCCAGCTCCGAATTGAGGTTGGCTGGGGCCAACGTCCTGACTTTC. Its translation is CASSELRLAGANVLTF.

This chain connects TRBV20-1 to TRBJ2-1; D gene unclear. CDR1 and CDR2 (germline): DFQATT, SNEGSKA (reference sequence). The CDR3 spans 11 residues. V lost 3 bases and J 10 bases, leaving 10 bases between the germline ends. The CDR3 here is CSARVTPEQFF. The CDR3 nucleotides are TGCAGTGCTAGGGTCACACCGGAGCAGTTCTTC.